This TCR beta chain was sequenced in a study of blood T cell repertoires in COVID-19. Overall study: Acute-phase and convalescent COVID-19 samples originated in the United States, Italy and Spain.

Per the study methods: Estimated nucleated cell counts came from reference gene primer amplification. Generated by immunoSEQ multiplex PCR, the TCRdb table keeps only in-frame clones and is missing some. Clonal size and the V and J genes are those of that table, whereas D and trimming came from the DNA. The sample has roughly 250,000 clones; nearly 85% are singletons. This TCR was sampled from a human donor in a cohort sampled during active COVID-19. Sequencing was done on a sample of peripheral blood.

The CDR3 sequence is CASSTRLAGAQPYEQYF. The CDR3 DNA sequence: TGTGCCAGCAGCACCCGACTAGCGGGGGCCCAACCCTACGAGCAGTACTTC. The V call is TRBV3-1 (or the pseudogene TRBV3-2), the J call TRBJ2-7; 12 nucleotides line up with TRBD2. Looked up from germline, CDR1 is LGHDT and CDR2 is YNNKEL (reference sequence). This CDR3 is built from 17 residues. V shed 5 bases and J 2 bases; nucleotides not matched to a gene: 10.